A single sample is the source of the 11 T cell receptor beta chains below, sequenced in a study of T cell changes during pregnancy in multiple sclerosis (dated by TCRdb to about 2019). Receptors were amplified or captured by the immunoSEQ multiplex PCR assay. TCRdb retrieved this table from immuneACCESS and kept in-frame rearrangements only. Not all clones are present; in checked studies, unresolved V genes account for under half, and no reason is known for the remainder. The sample table shows about 53,000 clones, and around 90% are seen once. The leading ten clones occupy 0.45% to 0.6% of the sample. The material was CD4+ T cells from peripheral blood mononuclear cells, obtained in the third trimester of pregnancy. These receptors came from a female donor with multiple sclerosis, enrolled in a pregnancy study.

This clone was recorded only once. J is TRBJ2-1 and V is TRBV19; TRBD2 might be the D (5 bases). The CDR3 is made up of 14 amino acids. V lost 5 bases, J lost 4 bases, and 12 bases lay in between. Germline CDR1 is LNHDA and CDR2 is SQIVND (reference sequence). The CDR3 reads CASSPGKRYNEQFF. The CDR3 DNA is TGTGCCAGTAGTCCGGGGAAACGATACAATGAGCAGTTCTTC. Filled out from reference TRBV19 and TRBJ2-1, the complete variable domain reads DGGITQSPKYLFRKEGQNVTLSCEQNLNHDAMYWYRQDPGQGLRLIYYSQIVNDFQKGDIAEGYSVSREKKESFPLTVTSAQKNPTAFYLCASSPGKRYNEQFFGPGTRLTVL.

The chain carries TRBV6-1 and TRBJ1-2; the D gene is possibly TRBD1 (6 bases). Germline V gene data show CDR1 as MNHNS and CDR2 as SASEGT. V lost 4 bases, J lost 4 bases, and 13 bases lay in between. This CDR3 region has 14 residues. The CDR3 region has the DNA TGTGCCAGCAGTGGAACAGGGAAGGTCTATGGCTACACCTTC. Translation: CASSGTGKVYGYTF.

V gene TRBV7-2 combines with J gene TRBJ2-4, with 12 bases matching TRBD2. The V segment lost 3 bases and the J segment 0 bases; nucleotides outside the gene matches: 6. Germline CDR1 and CDR2: SGHTA and FQGNSA. This CDR3 is 18 amino acids long. CDR3 in DNA: TGTGCCAGCAGCTTTGGACTAGCGGGGACCAAAGCCAAAAACATTCAGTACTTC. Protein product: CASSFGLAGTKAKNIQYF. Full variable domain (missing parts from reference TRBV7-2 and TRBJ2-4): GAGVSQSPSNKVTEKGKDVELRCDPISGHTALYWYRQSLGQGLEFLIYFQGNSAPDKSGLPSDRFSAERTGGSVSTLTIQRTQQEDSAVYLCASSFGLAGTKAKNIQYFGAGTRLSVL.

J is TRBJ2-1 and V is TRBV30; 7 bases align to TRBD1. The germline V gene has CDR1 GTSNPN and CDR2 SVGIG (reference sequence). This CDR3 spans 17 amino acids. J lost 4 bases, V lost 0 bases, and 12 bases had no gene match. In DNA, the CDR3 is TGTGCCTGGAGTGTACCGTGGGACAGAGAAGAGTACAATGAGCAGTTCTTC. This codes for CAWSVPWDREEYNEQFF.

The chain links TRBV7-2 to TRBJ2-7; 9 bases align to TRBD1. The CDR3 consists of 16 residues. V lost 5 bases to trimming and J lost 2 bases; unmatched junction nucleotides: 10. The germline V gene has CDR1 SGHTA and CDR2 FQGNSA. CDR3 nucleotide sequence: TGTGCCAGCAGCCCCCGGGGTACAGGGGGCACCTACGAGCAGTACTTC. This codes for CASSPRGTGGTYEQYF.

The chain joins TRBV5-1 to TRBJ1-1; D might be TRBD1 (6 bases). CDR1 is SGHRS, CDR2 YFSETQ, per germline. The V gene lost 0 bases and the J gene lost 4 bases, with 10 bases spanning the gap. The CDR3 sequence is 14 residues long. CDR3 bases: TGCGCCAGCAGCTTGGCGGGACACCTCACTGAAGCTTTCTTT. This gives the protein CASSLAGHLTEAFF. The entire variable domain, with the rest obtained from reference TRBV5-1 and TRBJ1-1, is as follows: KAGVTQTPRYLIKTRGQQVTLSCSPISGHRSVSWYQQTPGQGLQFLFEYFSETQRNKGNFPGRFSGRQFSNSRSEMNVSTLELGDSALYLCASSLAGHLTEAFFGQGTRLTVV.

The V call is TRBV5-6, the J call TRBJ1-5; D is unclear. The CDR3 has 16 residues. Germline V lookup: CDR1 SGHDT, CDR2 YYEEEE. The germline V and J ends were trimmed by 0 bases and 4 bases, with 14 bases remaining between them. The CDR3 reads CASSLGAGMGNQPQHF. The CDR3 DNA reads as TGTGCCAGCAGCTTGGGGGCGGGGATGGGTAATCAGCCCCAGCATTTT.

The chain joins TRBV14 to TRBJ1-4; no clear D gene. Germline CDR1 is SGHDN and CDR2 is FVKESK. V gave up 0 bases and J gave up 5 bases, with 13 bases separating them. The CDR3 runs 16 residues. As DNA, the CDR3 is TGTGCCAGCAGCCAAGATTTGTCAGGTCTCAATGAAAAACTGTTTTTT. Amino acid sequence: CASSQDLSGLNEKLFF. The whole variable domain, filled in from reference TRBV14 and TRBJ1-4, reads EAGVTQFPSHSVIEKGQTVTLRCDPISGHDNLYWYRRVMGKEIKFLLHFVKESKQDESGMPNNRFLAERTGGTYSTLKVQPAELEDSGVYFCASSQDLSGLNEKLFFGSGTQLSVL.

The rearrangement uses TRBV19 and TRBJ1-2; D is unresolved. Germline V gene sequence: CDR1 LNHDA, CDR2 SQIVND (reference sequence). The V gene lost 2 bases and the J gene lost 8 bases, with 12 bases spanning the gap. The CDR3 is 13 amino acids. CDR3 amino acids: CASSIMAIGGYTF. The CDR3 DNA sequence: TGTGCCAGTAGTATAATGGCCATCGGGGGCTACACCTTC.

The chain recombines TRBV15 with TRBJ2-2, with 8 nucleotides matching TRBD2. J was trimmed by 6 bases and V by 0 bases; bases with no gene match: 9. Germline CDR1 LNHNV, CDR2 YYDKDF (reference sequence). The CDR3 extends over 17 amino acids. CDR3 loop: CATSRDPRGGPSGELFF. For the CDR3, the DNA is TGTGCCACCAGCAGAGATCCCCGGGGGGGCCCTTCCGGGGAGCTGTTTTTT.

This clone was detected a few times. V is TRBV4-1 and J is TRBJ1-6, with 7 bases lining up with TRBD1. Germline V CDR1 and CDR2: MGHRA, YSYEKL. J was trimmed by 1 base and V by 4 bases; bases with no gene match: 1. This CDR3 has 15 amino acids. The CDR3, as DNA: TGCGCCAGCAGCCCGGGACAGTCCTATAATTCACCCCTCCACTTT. As protein: CASSPGQSYNSPLHF.